A single sample is the source of the 15 T cell receptor beta chains below, sequenced in a study of spatial heterogeneity in lung cancer. Time point specified: sample taken at primary tumor resection. The input material, whole RNA from tumor, nontumor lung or frozen PBMC, was sequenced unsorted. TCRdb ran MiXCR on the 5' RACE reads and lists one entry per CDR3 protein. The sample comprises around 40,000 distinct CDR3 sequences, approximately 5.5% of which are singletons, and roughly 11% rests with the top ten. Sequenced here: PBMCs, sampled at surgery. These receptors all come from a male donor with early-stage non-small cell lung cancer.

In its sample, this clonotype was seen many times. The chain has TRBV20-1 and TRBJ1-3; D remains ambiguous. The CDR3 contains 14 residues. The V and J ends lost 5 bases and 0 bases respectively, with 11 bases between them. The V gene's germline CDR1 is DFQATT and CDR2 SNEGSKA (reference sequence). The CDR3 DNA sequence: TGCAGTGCTTTCCAGGCCACCTCTGGAAACACCATATATTTT. Translated, it gives CSAFQATSGNTIYF.

This clonotype has at least ten counts. This rearrangement joins TRBV5-6 to TRBJ2-5; tentatively, D is TRBD1 (6 bases). This CDR3 contains 15 residues. The V end was cut by 3 bases, the J end by 4 bases, with 16 bases between. The germline V gene has CDR1 SGHDT and CDR2 YYEEEE. In nucleotides, the CDR3 is TGTGCCAGCAGCTCCCTGGGACAAGGGGGAGAGACCCAGTACTTC. It is translated as CASSSLGQGGETQYF.

This clonotype was detected many times. The chain uses TRBV6-6 and TRBJ1-3; D uncertain. Trimming removed 6 bases at V and 0 bases at J, with 15 bases between. CDR3 length: 16 amino acids. Germline V gene data show CDR1 as MNHNY and CDR2 as SVGAGI (reference sequence). The CDR3 DNA reads as TGTGCCAGCAGCCAATCGGGAGGTGGCTCTGGAAACACCATATATTTT. Residues: CASSQSGGGSGNTIYF.

This clonotype was counted many times. V usage is TRBV6-2 or TRBV6-3 and J usage is TRBJ1-5; the match to TRBD1 covers 8 bases. Germline values: CDR1 MNHEY, CDR2 SVGEGT. CDR3 length: 14 amino acids. J lost 7 bases, V lost 7 bases, and 9 bases had no gene match. CDR3 sequence (DNA): TGTGCCAGCACCCCGGACAGGGCTATACAGCCCCAGCATTTT. Protein product: CASTPDRAIQPQHF.

This clonotype was seen only a few times. The V and J genes are TRBV18 and TRBJ1-3; 7 bases map to TRBD1. Looked up from germline, CDR1 is KGHSH and CDR2 is LQKENI. This CDR3 is built from 17 residues. J was trimmed by 0 bases and V by 4 bases; bases with no gene match: 9. Here the CDR3 DNA reads TGTGCCAGCTCACTGCCGGGACAGAAGATCTCTGGAAACACCATATATTTT. It codes for CASSLPGQKISGNTIYF.

This clonotype occurred a few times. This sequence joins TRBV5-1 and TRBJ2-2; 7 bases map to TRBD1. The CDR3 runs 14 residues. Germline V CDR1 and CDR2: SGHRS, YFSETQ. V lost 5 bases, J lost 2 bases, and 3 bases stayed unmatched. The CDR3 spells CASSRDSNTGELFF. As DNA, the CDR3 is TGCGCCAGCAGTCGGGACAGCAACACCGGGGAGCTGTTTTTT.

This clonotype is judged medium-sized (0.01 to 0.1%). One end of the junction does not line up with germline, which may come from a read error. CDR3 region: CASSQDISGGWVF. CDR3 nucleotide sequence: TGCGCCAGCAGCCAAGATATAAGCGGGGGCTGGGTCTTC. The J gene is TRBJ2-1, the V gene TRBV4-3; 8 bases are shared with TRBD2. Looked up from germline, CDR1 is LGHNA and CDR2 is YSLEER. This CDR3 has 13 residues.

About this clonotype itself: Since a much larger clone is just one base distant, this may be a read error. The V call is TRBV27, the J call TRBJ1-5; D uncertain. CDR1 is MNHEY and CDR2 is SMNVEV in the germline V gene (reference sequence). CDR3 length equals 13 residues. CDR3 DNA sequence: TGTGACAGCAGTTTTGGAAGAAATCAGCCCCAGCATTTT. Translation gives CDSSFGRNQPQHF.

This clonotype was counted between two and nine times. The chain combines TRBV12-3 or TRBV12-4 with TRBJ2-5; D is ambiguous. The V end lost 3 bases, the J end lost 6 bases, and 14 bases lay between the germline ends. The CDR3 runs 14 residues. This chain's CDR3 is CASSLGSVTKTQYF. CDR3 bases: TGTGCCAGCAGTTTGGGCAGCGTCACGAAGACCCAGTACTTC.

The chain links TRBV3-1 to TRBJ2-1; 11 nucleotides agree with TRBD2. The CDR3 has 16 residues. Germline CDR1 reads LGHDT; CDR2 reads YNNKEL (reference sequence). V gave up 0 bases and J gave up 14 bases; unmatched junction bases: 12. The CDR3 DNA is TGTGCCAGCAGCCAAGATCTGATAGCGGGGGGGCCCCGGAAGTTCTTC. Its translation: CASSQDLIAGGPRKFF.

This clonotype has a handful of counts. The J gene is TRBJ2-1, the V gene TRBV14; TRBD2 agrees at 10 bases. V shed 4 bases and J 7 bases; nucleotides not matched to a gene: 10. Germline CDR1 SGHDN, CDR2 FVKESK. The CDR3 length is 16 residues. CDR3 amino acids: CASSPVLAGPRNEQFF. For the CDR3, the DNA is TGTGCCAGCAGCCCCGTACTAGCGGGGCCCCGGAATGAGCAGTTCTTC.

V gene TRBV30 combines with J gene TRBJ2-1; the match to TRBD1 covers 7 bases. This CDR3 comprises 13 residues. The V segment lost 7 bases and the J segment 4 bases; nucleotides outside the gene matches: 7. Germline V gene data show CDR1 as GTSNPN and CDR2 as SVGIG (reference sequence). Here the CDR3 reads CASTGVGYNEQFF. CDR3 sequence (DNA): TGTGCCTCTACAGGGGTGGGGTACAATGAGCAGTTCTTC.

This clonotype showed up many times. The genes are TRBV19 and TRBJ1-5; possible D gene TRBD1, 5 bases. Deletions cut 3 bases from V and 5 bases from J, with 20 bases between. The CDR3 loop spans 17 amino acids. Germline V CDR1 and CDR2: LNHDA, SQIVND (reference sequence). This CDR3 reads CASSMMPDGRAYQPQHF. The CDR3 coding sequence is TGTGCCAGTAGTATGATGCCCGACGGCAGGGCGTATCAGCCCCAGCATTTT.

This clonotype showed up just a few times. The chain carries TRBV6-5 and TRBJ2-5, with D possibly being TRBD1 (6 bases). Trimming removed 0 bases at V and 2 bases at J, with 7 bases between. Germline lookup yields CDR1 MNHEY and CDR2 SVGAGI. The CDR3 has 14 residues. The CDR3 DNA follows: TGTGCCAGCAGTTACTCCACAGGGCAAGAGACCCAGTACTTC. Its translation is CASSYSTGQETQYF.

This clonotype has more than one count but fewer than ten. This rearrangement joins TRBV6-5 to TRBJ1-2, with 9 bases matching TRBD1. The V segment lost 6 bases and the J segment 7 bases; nucleotides outside the gene matches: 9. Germline V lookup: CDR1 MNHEY, CDR2 SVGAGI. The CDR3 runs 14 residues. The CDR3 spells CASRPSVQGAGYTF. DNA for the CDR3: TGTGCCAGCAGACCCAGTGTACAGGGGGCTGGCTACACCTTC.